The 17 T cell receptor beta chains in this list originate from one sample, sequenced in a study of blood T cell repertoires in COVID-19. The protocol was immunoSEQ multiplex PCR, while the TCRdb copy is restricted to in-frame clones and leaves out a portion. The sample holds around 260,000 clones; around 87% are singletons and the top ten take more than 4.5%. The source material was peripheral blood. These receptors were collected from a woman aged 55 to 70 with COVID-19, enrolled during active disease.

This chain links TRBV30 with TRBJ1-5; D gene unclear. The CDR3 length is 13 residues. Germline values: CDR1 GTSNPN, CDR2 SVGIG (reference sequence). Trimming removed 4 bases at V and 2 bases at J, with 9 bases between. In nucleotides, the CDR3 is TGTGCCTGGATTGAGAGGTGCAATCAGCCCCAGCATTTT. Encoded protein: CAWIERCNQPQHF.

V and J are TRBV29-1 and TRBJ1-2; possibly TRBD1 for D (5 bases). V was shortened by 4 bases and J by 3 bases, with 9 bases between the two germline ends. The CDR3 totals 12 residues. Germline V gene sequence: CDR1 SQVTM, CDR2 ANQGSEA. The CDR3 nucleotides are TGCAGCGTTGGGGAGGGACACTATGGCTACACCTTC. Its translation: CSVGEGHYGYTF.

This clone occurred once. The gene calls are TRBV6-2 or TRBV6-3 and TRBJ2-1; no clear D gene. Germline-derived CDR1 and CDR2 are MNHEY and SVGEGT. The CDR3 loop spans 13 amino acids. V was shortened by 4 bases and J by 4 bases, with 8 bases between the two germline ends. In DNA, the CDR3 is TGTGCCAGCAGTTCTCTACCTTACAATGAGCAGTTCTTC. It codes for CASSSLPYNEQFF.

The chain couples TRBV19 to TRBJ1-5; 9 bases match TRBD1. Germline V lookup: CDR1 LNHDA, CDR2 SQIVND (reference sequence). The CDR3 consists of 17 residues. Unmatched junction bases numbered 7, after V lost 4 bases and J lost 0 bases. CDR3 bases: TGTGCCAGTAGTACGGGACAGGGAGTTTATAGCAATCAGCCCCAGCATTTT. Translating gives CASSTGQGVYSNQPQHF.

The chain has TRBV28 and TRBJ2-7; 10 bases are a match to TRBD2. The germline V gene has CDR1 MDHEN and CDR2 SYDVKM. The ends lost 5 bases at V and 2 bases at J; junction bases unmatched: 3. The CDR3 length is 14 residues. The CDR3 nucleotides read TGTGCCAGCAGTGCCCTAGCGGGGGCCTACGAGCAGTACTTC. Its translation is CASSALAGAYEQYF.

The chain joins TRBV5-1 to TRBJ2-1, with TRBD2 matching over 8 bases. There are 17 residues in the CDR3. Looked up from germline, CDR1 is SGHRS and CDR2 is YFSETQ. Trimming took 4 bases from V and 4 from J; bases not matched to a gene: 13. The CDR3 bases are TGCGCCAGCAGCCCCGGGATAGCGGGACGACTTTACAATGAGCAGTTCTTC. The encoded protein is CASSPGIAGRLYNEQFF.

The chain recombines TRBV6-5 with TRBJ1-2, with 9 bases fitting TRBD1. Losses at the gene ends were 5 bases for V and 6 bases for J; bases not matched to a gene: 7. This CDR3 contains 14 residues. Germline loops: CDR1 MNHEY, CDR2 SVGAGI. CDR3 in DNA: TGTGCCAGCAGTCGGTCGGGACAGGGACATGGCTACACCTTC. This encodes CASSRSGQGHGYTF.

The chain couples TRBV7-3 to TRBJ2-3; D may be TRBD1 (5 bases). V was clipped by 5 bases and J by 4 bases, with 13 bases between them. Germline values: CDR1 SGHTA, CDR2 FQGTGA. The CDR3 length is 14 residues. The CDR3 reads CASSLSRQSDTQYF. CDR3 nucleotide sequence: TGTGCCAGCAGCCTTAGCAGACAGTCAGATACGCAGTATTTT.

This clone was detected once. The chain carries TRBV7-9 and TRBJ1-3, with TRBD1 as a possible D gene (6 bases). This CDR3 contains 15 residues. The ends were cut back, 5 bases at V and 2 bases at J, with 13 bases in the middle. Germline V CDR1 and CDR2: SEHNR, FQNEAQ (reference sequence). In DNA, the CDR3 is TGTGCCAGCAGCACCGGAACAGGGCCTGGAAACACCATATATTTT. This sequence encodes CASSTGTGPGNTIYF.

The chain couples TRBV18 to TRBJ1-1, with D unclear. The germline V gene has CDR1 KGHSH and CDR2 LQKENI. The CDR3 sequence is 16 residues long. V was pared by 1 base and J by 3 bases, with 15 bases between. CDR3 DNA: TGTGCCAGCTCACCACGGCTCGACCTACGGGACACTGAAGCTTTCTTT. It codes for CASSPRLDLRDTEAFF.

The chain joins TRBV15 to TRBJ2-2, with D unresolved. The length of the CDR3 is 14 residues. CDR1 and CDR2 from the germline V gene are LNHNV and YYDKDF (reference sequence). Trimming left V 2 bases short and J 5 bases short, with 9 bases between. Here the CDR3 DNA reads TGTGCCACCAGCAGAATATCTAGTACCGGGGAGCTGTTTTTT. The encoded protein is CATSRISSTGELFF.

CDR3 bases: TGTGCCAGCAGCTCCAGACAGGGCCACTCTGGAAACACCATATATTTT. This codes for CASSSRQGHSGNTIYF. The genes are TRBV5-5 and TRBJ1-3; 7 positions match TRBD1. The CDR3 totals 16 residues. CDR1 and CDR2 (germline): SGHKS, YYEKEE (reference sequence). The V gene end was trimmed by 3 bases and the J gene end by 0 bases; junction bases not matched to a gene: 6.

The chain joins TRBV5-1 to TRBJ2-7; 9 bases are shared with TRBD2. V trimming: 4 bases; J trimming: 3 bases; junction bases outside the gene matches: 8. CDR3 size: 15 residues. The germline V gene has CDR1 SGHRS and CDR2 YFSETQ. CDR3 DNA sequence: TGCGCCAGCAGCCAATCTAGCGGGGTGAACTACGAGCAGTACTTC. It codes for CASSQSSGVNYEQYF.

The chain has TRBV18 and TRBJ2-1; 14 bases line up with TRBD2. V was clipped by 1 base and J by 2 bases; unmatched bases: 4. The CDR3 spans 18 residues. Germline V gene data show CDR1 as KGHSH and CDR2 as LQKENI. The CDR3 region is CASSPQRLAGGTYNEQFF. DNA for the CDR3: TGTGCCAGCTCACCACAGCGACTAGCGGGAGGGACCTACAATGAGCAGTTCTTC.

Comment on this clone: One end of the junction does not line up with germline, which may come from a read error. This chain links TRBV6-2 or TRBV6-3 with TRBJ2-7; 8 bases agree with TRBD2. This CDR3 spans 14 amino acids. Germline V gene lookup returns CDR1 MNHEY and CDR2 SVGEGT. The CDR3 region is CAGSSNSGAYEQYF. As DNA, the CDR3 is TGTGCCGGCAGTTCGAATAGCGGGGCCTACGAGCAGTACTTC.

V usage is TRBV29-1 and J usage is TRBJ1-1, with a possible D match to TRBD1 (5 bases). Trimming pared 3 bases from V and 8 bases from J, leaving 13 bases between. The CDR3 is 12 amino acids. Germline V gene sequence: CDR1 SQVTM, CDR2 ANQGSEA. CDR3 amino acids: CSVETTVDEAFF. The CDR3 coding sequence is TGCAGCGTTGAGACGACAGTCGACGAAGCTTTCTTT. Complete variable domain (other parts from reference TRBV29-1 and TRBJ1-1): SAVISQKPSRDICQRGTSLTIQCQVDSQVTMMFWYRQQPGQSLTLIATANQGSEATYESGFVIDKFPISRPNLTFSTLTVSNMSPEDSSIYLCSVETTVDEAFFGQGTRLTVV.

V usage is TRBV5-1 and J usage is TRBJ2-1; 12 nucleotides match TRBD2. The CDR3 consists of 15 residues. Germline V gene data show CDR1 as SGHRS and CDR2 as YFSETQ. J lost 7 bases, V lost 4 bases, and 6 bases had no gene match. In nucleotides, the CDR3 is TGCGCCAGCAGCACGACTAGCGGGAGCGTGAATGAGCAGTTCTTC. Protein product: CASSTTSGSVNEQFF.